One and the same sample provided the 30 T cell receptor beta chains below, sequenced in a study of blood T cell repertoires in COVID-19. Sequenced by immunoSEQ multiplex PCR; TCRdb stores in-frame clones only, minus some. The data hold tens of thousands of clones, with 81% observed a single time. Sequencing was performed on peripheral blood. The source of these receptors is a woman in her sixties with acute or convalescent COVID-19.

The chain employs TRBV5-4 and TRBJ2-1; 7 bases match TRBD1. The V gene's germline CDR1 is SGHNT and CDR2 YYREEE (reference sequence). The CDR3 extends over 18 amino acids. V lost 4 bases, J lost 0 bases, and 13 bases stayed unmatched. CDR3: CASSPGTVTSSSYNEQFF. The CDR3 DNA reads TGTGCCAGCAGCCCCGGGACAGTTACCTCGAGCTCCTACAATGAGCAGTTCTTC.

CDR3: CASSLSHRGVADTQYF. The CDR3 DNA reads as TGTGCCAGCAGTTTATCCCACAGGGGTGTAGCAGATACGCAGTATTTT. The chain couples TRBV27 to TRBJ2-3, with TRBD1 matching over 7 bases. J lost 4 bases, V lost 0 bases, and 7 bases had no gene match. The CDR3 runs to 16 residues. The germline V gene has CDR1 MNHEY and CDR2 SMNVEV (reference sequence).

V usage is TRBV5-1 and J usage is TRBJ2-1; D not resolved. This CDR3 is 12 amino acids long. CDR1 is SGHRS, CDR2 YFSETQ, per germline. Trimming cost V 1 base and J 5 bases, with 4 bases left between them. In DNA, the CDR3 is TGCGCCAGCAGCTTGTACAACAATGAGCAGTTCTTC. It codes for CASSLYNNEQFF.

The chain employs TRBV18 and TRBJ1-1, with D tentatively TRBD1 (6 bases). CDR3 length: 17 residues. Trimming pared 3 bases from V and 0 bases from J, leaving 17 bases between. Germline assignment: CDR1 KGHSH and CDR2 LQKENI. The CDR3 reads CASSPTDSHIMNTEAFF. The CDR3 DNA reads as TGTGCCAGCTCACCCACGGACAGCCACATTATGAACACTGAAGCTTTCTTT.

This clone has ten or more counts. The V call is TRBV7-9, the J call TRBJ1-2; 9 bases line up with TRBD1. Germline-derived CDR1 and CDR2 are SEHNR and FQNEAQ (reference sequence). V shed 5 bases, J shed 6 bases, and the junction held 4 bases outside the gene matches. This CDR3 has 13 amino acids. CDR3 nucleotides: TGTGCCAGCAGCAGGGACAGGGCGGATGGCTACACCTTC. Residues: CASSRDRADGYTF. The entire variable domain, with the rest obtained from reference TRBV7-9 and TRBJ1-2, is as follows: DTGVSQNPRHKITKRGQNVTFRCDPISEHNRLYWYRQTLGQGPEFLTYFQNEAQLEKSRLLSDRFSAERPKGSFSTLEIQRTEQGDSAMYLCASSRDRADGYTFGSGTRLTVV.

This chain connects TRBV7-3 to TRBJ1-2; perhaps TRBD1 as D (6 bases). V lost 4 bases, J lost 6 bases, and 12 bases lay in between. Germline V CDR1 and CDR2: SGHTA, FQGTGA. This CDR3 has 13 residues. CDR3 coding DNA: TGTGCCAGCAGCTCACGGGGGGGCGATGGCTACACCTTC. Its translation: CASSSRGGDGYTF.

The chain uses TRBV15 and TRBJ1-2; 9 nucleotides match TRBD1. The CDR3 sequence is 17 residues long. CDR1 and CDR2 from the germline V gene are LNHNV and YYDKDF (reference sequence). Trimming took 0 bases from V and 1 from J; bases not matched to a gene: 6. CDR3: CATSRDPTGGSNYGYTF. The CDR3 bases are TGTGCCACCAGCAGAGATCCGACAGGGGGGAGTAACTATGGCTACACCTTC.

The chain has TRBV27 and TRBJ1-1; D is possibly TRBD1 (6 bases). This CDR3 region has 15 residues. Trimming took off 6 bases at V and 4 bases at J, with 18 bases between the two ends. The V gene's germline CDR1 is MNHEY and CDR2 SMNVEV (reference sequence). CDR3 DNA: TGTGCCAGCAGCCTACAGGGCTCAAGAATCACTGAAGCTTTCTTT. It translates to CASSLQGSRITEAFF.

The chain links TRBV5-4 to TRBJ2-5; possibly TRBD1 for D (5 bases). The CDR3 runs to 14 residues. V lost 4 bases and J 3 bases, leaving 13 bases between the germline ends. Per the germline V gene, CDR1 is SGHNT and CDR2 is YYREEE (reference sequence). CDR3 sequence reads: CASSKTGLEETQYF. CDR3 nucleotides: TGTGCCAGCAGCAAAACAGGCCTTGAAGAGACCCAGTACTTC.

The rearrangement uses TRBV7-3 and TRBJ2-1; 13 bases are a match to TRBD2. V trimming: 6 bases; J trimming: 7 bases; junction bases outside the gene matches: 9. The germline V gene encodes CDR1 SGHTA and CDR2 FQGTGA. There are 16 residues in the CDR3. CDR3 in amino acids: CASSQTSGGAKNEQFF. The CDR3 bases are TGTGCCAGCAGTCAAACTAGCGGGGGGGCCAAGAATGAGCAGTTCTTC.

The rearrangement joins TRBV7-9 to TRBJ2-5; 10 bases map to TRBD1. Germline trimming cut 4 bases from V and 1 base from J; bases unmatched to any gene: 6. The germline gives CDR1 SEHNR, CDR2 FQNEAQ (reference sequence). The CDR3 extends over 16 amino acids. The CDR3 spells CASSSGDRGIQETQYF. Here the CDR3 DNA reads TGTGCCAGCAGCTCCGGGGACAGGGGTATCCAAGAGACCCAGTACTTC.

The count of this clone is one. J is TRBJ2-7 and V is TRBV29-1; 12 bases are shared with TRBD2. The CDR3 is 14 residues long. V was clipped by 7 bases and J by 3 bases; unmatched bases: 7. The germline gives CDR1 SQVTM, CDR2 ANQGSEA. DNA for the CDR3: TGCAGCGCTGTACTAGCGGGGGGTGGCTACGAGCAGTACTTC. This translates into CSAVLAGGGYEQYF.

In this sample, this clone turned up once. This chain connects TRBV7-2 to TRBJ2-7; the D gene is possibly TRBD1 (5 bases). Germline CDR1 SGHTA, CDR2 FQGNSA. Deletions cut 3 bases from V and 3 bases from J, with 12 bases between. This CDR3 has 14 residues. CDR3 sequence reads: CASSLGRAVYEQYF. CDR3 in DNA: TGTGCCAGCAGCTTGGGCAGGGCGGTCTACGAGCAGTACTTC.

Note on this clone: The germline gene is not matched at one end of the junction; a read error may be the cause. This chain uses TRBV6-5 with TRBJ1-1, with D perhaps TRBD1 (5 bases). The CDR3 runs 15 residues. In germline, CDR1 is MNHEY, CDR2 SVGAGI. The DNA of the CDR3 is TGTGCCAGCAGTAACTCCGACAGCCTTCTACGGGGGGCTTTCTTT. It yields the protein CASSNSDSLLRGAFF.

The gene calls are TRBV5-1 and TRBJ2-7; weak D call: TRBD2 (6 bases). CDR1 is SGHRS, CDR2 YFSETQ, per germline. Trimming took off 7 bases at V and 1 base at J, with 18 bases between the two ends. The CDR3 has 15 amino acids. This chain's CDR3 is CASQVGGRASYEQYF. The CDR3 DNA sequence: TGCGCCAGCCAGGTGGGGGGAAGGGCGTCCTACGAGCAGTACTTC.

The rearrangement links TRBV5-4 to TRBJ2-2, with D possibly matching TRBD1 (6 bases). The CDR3 is 16 amino acids. CDR1 and CDR2 (germline): SGHNT, YYREEE (reference sequence). V was clipped by 0 bases and J by 6 bases, with 15 bases between them. In DNA form, the CDR3 reads TGTGCCAGCAGCTTGGAGCAGGGGTACTTCGCCGGGGAGCTGTTTTTT. As protein: CASSLEQGYFAGELFF. Looking up the rest from reference TRBV5-4 and TRBJ2-2 gives the full variable domain: ETGVTQSPTHLIKTRGQQVTLRCSSQSGHNTVSWYQQALGQGPQFIFQYYREEENGRGNFPPRFSGLQFPNYSSELNVNALELDDSALYLCASSLEQGYFAGELFFGEGSRLTVL.

The chain uses TRBV27 and TRBJ2-7; 7 bases align to TRBD1. The junction had 5 bases not matched to a gene; V was cut back by 2 bases and J by 4 bases. The CDR3 totals 14 residues. Germline V CDR1 and CDR2: MNHEY, SMNVEV (reference sequence). The CDR3 spells CASSLGGQIYEQYF. The CDR3 nucleotides are TGTGCCAGCAGTTTAGGGGGACAGATATACGAGCAGTACTTC.

This clone was observed once. This chain joins TRBV28 and TRBJ2-3; 7 bases are shared with TRBD1. This CDR3 comprises 14 residues. J lost 4 bases, V lost 10 bases, and 11 bases had no gene match. Germline CDR1 is MDHEN and CDR2 is SYDVKM. The CDR3 is CATLNRGSSDTQYF. The CDR3 DNA reads TGTGCCACCCTCAACAGGGGTAGTTCAGATACGCAGTATTTT.

The chain links TRBV5-1 to TRBJ2-1; D unclear. CDR3 length: 11 residues. V was pared by 6 bases and J by 8 bases, with 9 bases between. The germline CDR1 and CDR2 sequences are SGHRS and YFSETQ. The CDR3 DNA follows: TGCGCCAGCACCAAGAGTGATGAGCAGTTCTTC. Translating gives CASTKSDEQFF. The full variable domain, completed using reference TRBV5-1 and TRBJ2-1, is KAGVTQTPRYLIKTRGQQVTLSCSPISGHRSVSWYQQTPGQGLQFLFEYFSETQRNKGNFPGRFSGRQFSNSRSEMNVSTLELGDSALYLCASTKSDEQFFGPGTRLTVL.

The chain links TRBV29-1 to TRBJ2-5; 8 nucleotides agree with TRBD2. V lost 7 bases, J lost 5 bases, and 9 bases stayed unmatched. This CDR3 region has 13 residues. Germline V gene sequence: CDR1 SQVTM, CDR2 ANQGSEA. This CDR3 is CSATLAGRETQYF. CDR3 coding DNA: TGCAGCGCTACCCTAGCGGGTCGGGAGACCCAGTACTTC. The whole variable domain, remainder taken from reference TRBV29-1 and TRBJ2-5, is SAVISQKPSRDICQRGTSLTIQCQVDSQVTMMFWYRQQPGQSLTLIATANQGSEATYESGFVIDKFPISRPNLTFSTLTVSNMSPEDSSIYLCSATLAGRETQYFGPGTRLLVL.

CDR3 DNA: TGTGCCACCACGGACAGGGGTGGCTACACCTTC. It encodes CATTDRGGYTF. V gene TRBV19 combines with J gene TRBJ1-2, with TRBD1 matching 9 bases. This CDR3 spans 11 amino acids. CDR1 and CDR2 (germline): LNHDA, SQIVND (reference sequence). With 10 bases clipped from V and 7 bases from J, the junction kept 4 bases outside the gene matches.

This chain connects TRBV30 to TRBJ1-6; D unresolved. The V and J ends lost 1 base and 14 bases respectively, with 18 bases between them. The germline V gene encodes CDR1 GTSNPN and CDR2 SVGIG (reference sequence). There are 14 residues in the CDR3. The CDR3, as DNA: TGTGCCTGGAGTGCGGCCCGGGGTCAGGTAACCCTCCACTTT. This sequence encodes CAWSAARGQVTLHF.

The rearrangement joins TRBV29-1 to TRBJ2-7; 7 bases map to TRBD1. Germline CDR1 SQVTM, CDR2 ANQGSEA. This CDR3 comprises 12 residues. Trimming at V came to 6 bases and at J to 3 bases, leaving 5 bases not matched to a gene. CDR3 nucleotides: TGCAGCGTGATAACAGGGGACTACGAGCAGTACTTC. Protein sequence: CSVITGDYEQYF.

The genes are TRBV7-2 and TRBJ2-7, with 8 bases lining up with TRBD1. CDR1 is SGHTA, CDR2 FQGNSA, per germline. The V segment lost 1 base and the J segment 2 bases; nucleotides outside the gene matches: 7. The CDR3 has 16 amino acids. In nucleotides, the CDR3 is TGTGCCAGCAGCTTAGGCGGGACAGGAAAAACCTACGAGCAGTACTTC. It codes for CASSLGGTGKTYEQYF.

V is TRBV27 and J is TRBJ2-1; a possible D gene is TRBD2 (6 bases). The CDR3 is 14 amino acids. Germline lookup yields CDR1 MNHEY and CDR2 SMNVEV (reference sequence). With 2 bases removed from V and 8 bases from J, the gap between germline ends came to 13 bases. CDR3 coding DNA: TGTGCCAGCAGTTTAACTCGGAGGGGCCATGAGCAGTTCTTC. Its translation: CASSLTRRGHEQFF.

V and J are TRBV5-6 and TRBJ1-2; D gene unclear. V lost 0 bases and J 1 base, leaving 10 bases between the germline ends. The CDR3 is 15 amino acids. CDR1 SGHDT and CDR2 YYEEEE come from the germline V gene. CDR3 region: CASSLVVSGNYGYTF. The CDR3, as DNA: TGTGCCAGCAGCTTGGTAGTTTCTGGTAACTATGGCTACACCTTC.

The CDR3 nucleotides read TGTGCCAGCTCACCACCGGGGGCGCGGGAGACCCAGTACTTC. Amino acid sequence: CASSPPGARETQYF. The chain uses TRBV18 and TRBJ2-5, with D perhaps matching TRBD1 (6 bases). CDR3 length: 14 residues. The ends were cut back, 0 bases at V and 5 bases at J, with 10 bases in the middle. The germline V gene encodes CDR1 KGHSH and CDR2 LQKENI.

The chain employs TRBV2 and TRBJ2-1; tentative D call: TRBD2 (5 bases). The ends were cut back, 8 bases at V and 8 bases at J, with 19 bases in the middle. CDR1 and CDR2 from the germline V gene are SNHLY and FYNNEI. This CDR3 is 14 amino acids long. The DNA for the CDR3 is TGTGCCAGCCCCCCATACCGGGGTTCTCATGAGCAGTTCTTC. Translating it yields CASPPYRGSHEQFF.

The rearrangement links TRBV19 to TRBJ2-1; a possible D gene is TRBD1 (6 bases). Trimming cost V 4 bases and J 2 bases, with 15 bases left between them. This CDR3 contains 16 residues. The germline V gene encodes CDR1 LNHDA and CDR2 SQIVND (reference sequence). In DNA, the CDR3 is TGTGCCAGTAGTACCGGGACACCTGGGACCTACAATGAGCAGTTCTTC. Its protein product is CASSTGTPGTYNEQFF.

This chain connects TRBV30 to TRBJ2-1; 8 bases align to TRBD2. Germline lookup yields CDR1 GTSNPN and CDR2 SVGIG (reference sequence). The CDR3 covers 13 residues. Trimming took 0 bases from V and 11 from J; bases not matched to a gene: 6. DNA of the CDR3: TGTGCCTGGAGTGTACAAAGCGGGGGCCAGCAGTTCTTC. This gives the protein CAWSVQSGGQQFF.